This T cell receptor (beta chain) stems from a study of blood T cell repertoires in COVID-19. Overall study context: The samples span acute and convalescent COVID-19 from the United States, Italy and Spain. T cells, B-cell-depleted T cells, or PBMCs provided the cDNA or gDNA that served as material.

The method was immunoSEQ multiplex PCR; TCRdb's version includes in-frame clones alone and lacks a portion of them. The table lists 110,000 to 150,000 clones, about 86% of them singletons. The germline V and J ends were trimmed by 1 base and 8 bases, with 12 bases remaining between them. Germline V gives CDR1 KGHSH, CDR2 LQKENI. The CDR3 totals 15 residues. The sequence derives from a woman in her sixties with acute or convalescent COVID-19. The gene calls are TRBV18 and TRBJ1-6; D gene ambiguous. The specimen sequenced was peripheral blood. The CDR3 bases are TGTGCCAGCTCACCACTACCCGAAGAGGATTCACCCCTCCACTTT. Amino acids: CASSPLPEEDSPLHF.